This TCR beta chain was captured by sequencing in a study of cytomegalovirus exposure and HLA in healthy donors. Study overall: Samples from HLA-typed donors yielded 85 million to 95 million unique TCRs in an early data release.

13 Jbeta primers and 60 Vbeta primers were used for the PCR. Some clones are missing from TCRdb's copy, which holds only in-frame ones; the method was immunoSEQ multiplex PCR. The sample includes 130,000 or so clones, around 80% seen only once; the top ten take 2.5% to 3.5%. Germline lookup yields CDR1 SGHRS and CDR2 YFSETQ. The CDR3 loop spans 14 amino acids. Trimming shortened V by 3 bases and J by 2 bases, and 12 bases separated the two germline ends. The sample holds a few counts of this clone. The antigen is not known. Study findings and constraints: Sequencing likely produced, as an artifact, a cluster of highly shared sequence variants. Roughly uniform sequencing depth across donors was assumed, possibly incorrectly.

The chain links TRBV5-1 to TRBJ2-7; tentative D call: TRBD2 (6 bases). Specimen: PBMCs. This TCR derives from a woman aged 18-29 years in good health and CMV-seropositive. CDR3 region: CASSYIGGTYEQYF. CDR3 nucleotide sequence: TGCGCCAGCAGCTATATCGGGGGAACCTACGAGCAGTACTTC. Full variable domain (outside the CDR3, taken from reference TRBV5-1 and TRBJ2-7): KAGVTQTPRYLIKTRGQQVTLSCSPISGHRSVSWYQQTPGQGLQFLFEYFSETQRNKGNFPGRFSGRQFSNSRSEMNVSTLELGDSALYLCASSYIGGTYEQYFGPGTRLTVT.